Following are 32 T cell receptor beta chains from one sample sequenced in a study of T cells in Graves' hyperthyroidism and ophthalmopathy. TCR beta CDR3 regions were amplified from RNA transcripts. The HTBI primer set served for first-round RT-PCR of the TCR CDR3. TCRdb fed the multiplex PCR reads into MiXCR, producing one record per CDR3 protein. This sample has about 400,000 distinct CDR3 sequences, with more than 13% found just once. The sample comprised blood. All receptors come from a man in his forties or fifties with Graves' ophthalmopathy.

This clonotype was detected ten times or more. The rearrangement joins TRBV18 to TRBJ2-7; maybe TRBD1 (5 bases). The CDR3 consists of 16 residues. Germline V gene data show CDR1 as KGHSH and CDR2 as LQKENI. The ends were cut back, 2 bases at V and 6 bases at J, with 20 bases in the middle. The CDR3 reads CASSPRTTAGLTEQYF. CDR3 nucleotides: TGTGCCAGCTCACCAAGAACCACCGCAGGGTTGACCGAGCAGTACTTC.

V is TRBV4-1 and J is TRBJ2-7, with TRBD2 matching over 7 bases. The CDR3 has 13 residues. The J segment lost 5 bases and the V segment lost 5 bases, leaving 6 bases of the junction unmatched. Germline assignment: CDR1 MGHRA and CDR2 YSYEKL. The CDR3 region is CASSLGGVNEQYF. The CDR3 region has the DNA TGCGCCAGCAGCTTGGGAGGGGTAAACGAGCAGTACTTC.

The CDR3 nucleotides read TGTGCCAGCAGCCCTACGACAAACATGAACACTGAAGCTTTCTTT. Its translation is CASSPTTNMNTEAFF. This chain links TRBV12-3 or TRBV12-4 with TRBJ1-1; D gene uncertain. CDR3 length: 15 amino acids. Deletions cut 6 bases from V and 0 bases from J, with 14 bases between.

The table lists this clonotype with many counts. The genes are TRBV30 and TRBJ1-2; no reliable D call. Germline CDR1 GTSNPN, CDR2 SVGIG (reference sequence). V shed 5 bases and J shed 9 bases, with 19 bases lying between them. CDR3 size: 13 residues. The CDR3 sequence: CAWGFQSKNRYTF. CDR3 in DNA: TGTGCCTGGGGGTTCCAGAGCAAAAATCGCTACACCTTC.

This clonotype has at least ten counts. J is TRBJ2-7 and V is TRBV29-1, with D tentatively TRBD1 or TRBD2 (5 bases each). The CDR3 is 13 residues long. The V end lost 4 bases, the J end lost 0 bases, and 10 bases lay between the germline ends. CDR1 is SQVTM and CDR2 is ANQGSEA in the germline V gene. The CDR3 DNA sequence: TGCAGCGTTGTTGGGGGTCACTCCTACGAGCAGTACTTC. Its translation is CSVVGGHSYEQYF.

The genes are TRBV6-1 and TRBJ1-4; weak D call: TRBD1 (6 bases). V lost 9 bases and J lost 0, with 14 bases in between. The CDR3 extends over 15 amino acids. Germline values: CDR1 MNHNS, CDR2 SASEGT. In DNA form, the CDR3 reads TGTGCCAGTGGACCCGGGGGCGCAACTAATGAAAAACTGTTTTTT. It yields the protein CASGPGGATNEKLFF.

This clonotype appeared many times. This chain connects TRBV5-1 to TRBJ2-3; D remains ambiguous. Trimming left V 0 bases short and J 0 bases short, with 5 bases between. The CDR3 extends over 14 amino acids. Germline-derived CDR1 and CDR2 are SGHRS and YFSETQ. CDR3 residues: CASSLADSTDTQYF. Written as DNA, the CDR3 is TGCGCCAGCAGCTTGGCGGACAGCACAGATACGCAGTATTTT.

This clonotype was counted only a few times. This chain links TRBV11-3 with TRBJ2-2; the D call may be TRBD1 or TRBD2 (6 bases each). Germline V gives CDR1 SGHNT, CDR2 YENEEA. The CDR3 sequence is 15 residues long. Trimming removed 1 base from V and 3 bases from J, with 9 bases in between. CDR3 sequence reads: CASSLGGAYTGELFF. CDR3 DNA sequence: TGTGCCAGCAGCTTAGGGGGGGCCTACACCGGGGAGCTGTTTTTT.

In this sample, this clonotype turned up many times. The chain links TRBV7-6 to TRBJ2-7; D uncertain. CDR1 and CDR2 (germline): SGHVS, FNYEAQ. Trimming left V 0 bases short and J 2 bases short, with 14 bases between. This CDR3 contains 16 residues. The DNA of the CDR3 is TGTGCCAGCAGCTTAGCGCTTTCCAGGAACACCTACGAGCAGTACTTC. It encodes CASSLALSRNTYEQYF. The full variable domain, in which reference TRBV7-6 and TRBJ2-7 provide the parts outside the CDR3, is GAGVSQSPRYKVTKRGQDVALRCDPISGHVSLYWYRQALGQGPEFLTYFNYEAQQDKSGLPNDRFSAERPEGSISTLTIQRTEQRDSAMYRCASSLALSRNTYEQYFGPGTRLTVT.

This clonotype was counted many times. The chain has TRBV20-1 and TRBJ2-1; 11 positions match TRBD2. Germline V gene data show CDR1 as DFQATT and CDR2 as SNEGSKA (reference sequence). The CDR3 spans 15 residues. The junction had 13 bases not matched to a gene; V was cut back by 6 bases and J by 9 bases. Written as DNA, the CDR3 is TGCAGTGCCGTCACTAGCGGGGGCCTCAGGGCTGAGCAGTTCTTC. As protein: CSAVTSGGLRAEQFF.

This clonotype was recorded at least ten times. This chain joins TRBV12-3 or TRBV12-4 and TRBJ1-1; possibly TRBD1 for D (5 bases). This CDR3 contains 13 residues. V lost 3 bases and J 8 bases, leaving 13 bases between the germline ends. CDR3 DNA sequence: TGTGCCAGCAGTTTTGTCCAGGGAGGAGAAGCTTTCTTT. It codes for CASSFVQGGEAFF.

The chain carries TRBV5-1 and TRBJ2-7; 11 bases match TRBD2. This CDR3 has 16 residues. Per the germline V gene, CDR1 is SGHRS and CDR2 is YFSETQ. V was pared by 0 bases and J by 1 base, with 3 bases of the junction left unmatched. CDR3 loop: CASSLDTSGSSYEQYF. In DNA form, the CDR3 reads TGCGCCAGCAGCTTGGATACTAGCGGGAGTTCCTACGAGCAGTACTTC.

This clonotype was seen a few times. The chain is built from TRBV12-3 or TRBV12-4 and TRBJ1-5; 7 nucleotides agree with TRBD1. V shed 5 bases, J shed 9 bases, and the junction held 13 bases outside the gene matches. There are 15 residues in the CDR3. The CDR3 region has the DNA TGTGCCAGCAGTGCGGGACAGTCAAAGCGCCGGCCCCAGCATTTT. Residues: CASSAGQSKRRPQHF.

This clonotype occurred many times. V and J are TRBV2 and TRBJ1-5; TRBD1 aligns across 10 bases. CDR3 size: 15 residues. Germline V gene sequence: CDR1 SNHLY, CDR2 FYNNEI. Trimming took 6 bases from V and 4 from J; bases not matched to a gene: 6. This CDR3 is CASSETGGENQPQHF. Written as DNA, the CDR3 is TGTGCCAGCAGCGAGACAGGGGGCGAGAATCAGCCCCAGCATTTT.

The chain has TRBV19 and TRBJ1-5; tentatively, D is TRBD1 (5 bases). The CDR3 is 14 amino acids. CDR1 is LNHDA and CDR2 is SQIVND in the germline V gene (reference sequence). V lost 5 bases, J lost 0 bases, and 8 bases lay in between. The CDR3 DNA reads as TGTGCCAGTAGTGGGGCGTCTAGCAATCAGCCCCAGCATTTT. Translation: CASSGASSNQPQHF. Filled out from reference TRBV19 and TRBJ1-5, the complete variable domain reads DGGITQSPKYLFRKEGQNVTLSCEQNLNHDAMYWYRQDPGQGLRLIYYSQIVNDFQKGDIAEGYSVSREKKESFPLTVTSAQKNPTAFYLCASSGASSNQPQHFGDGTRLSIL.

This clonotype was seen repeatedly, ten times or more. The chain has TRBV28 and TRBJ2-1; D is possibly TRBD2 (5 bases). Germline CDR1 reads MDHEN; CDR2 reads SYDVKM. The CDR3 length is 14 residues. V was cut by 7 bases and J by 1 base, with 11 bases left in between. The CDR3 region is CASMRAPSYNEQFF. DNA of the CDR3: TGTGCCAGCATGAGGGCCCCTTCCTACAATGAGCAGTTCTTC. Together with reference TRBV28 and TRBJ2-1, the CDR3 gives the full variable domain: DVKVTQSSRYLVKRTGEKVFLECVQDMDHENMFWYRQDPGLGLRLIYFSYDVKMKEKGDIPEGYSVSREKKERFSLILESASTNQTSMYLCASMRAPSYNEQFFGPGTRLTVL.

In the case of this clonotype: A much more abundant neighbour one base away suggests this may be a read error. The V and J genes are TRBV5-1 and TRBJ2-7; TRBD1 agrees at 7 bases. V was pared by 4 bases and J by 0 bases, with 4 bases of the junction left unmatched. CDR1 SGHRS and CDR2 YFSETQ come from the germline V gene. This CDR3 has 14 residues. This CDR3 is CASSQGDSSYEQYF. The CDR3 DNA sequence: TGCGCCAGCAGCCAGGGGGACAGCTCCTACGAGCAGTACTTC.

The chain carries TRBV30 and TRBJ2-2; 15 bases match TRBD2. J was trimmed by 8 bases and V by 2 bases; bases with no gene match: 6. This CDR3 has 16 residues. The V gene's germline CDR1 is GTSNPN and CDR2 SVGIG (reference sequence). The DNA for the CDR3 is TGTGCCTGGAGTTTAGGGACTAGCGGGAGGTCGGGGGAGCTGTTTTTT. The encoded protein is CAWSLGTSGRSGELFF.

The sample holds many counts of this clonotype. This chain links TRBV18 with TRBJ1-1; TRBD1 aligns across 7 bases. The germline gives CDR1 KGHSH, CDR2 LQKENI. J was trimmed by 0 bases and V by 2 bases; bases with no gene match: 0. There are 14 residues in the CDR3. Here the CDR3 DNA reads TGTGCCAGCTCACCAACAGGGGTGAACACTGAAGCTTTCTTT. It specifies CASSPTGVNTEAFF. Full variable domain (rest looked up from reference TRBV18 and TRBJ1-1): NAGVMQNPRHLVRRRGQEARLRCSPMKGHSHVYWYRQLPEEGLKFMVYLQKENIIDESGMPKERFSAEFPKEGPSILRIQQVVRGDSAAYFCASSPTGVNTEAFFGQGTRLTVV.

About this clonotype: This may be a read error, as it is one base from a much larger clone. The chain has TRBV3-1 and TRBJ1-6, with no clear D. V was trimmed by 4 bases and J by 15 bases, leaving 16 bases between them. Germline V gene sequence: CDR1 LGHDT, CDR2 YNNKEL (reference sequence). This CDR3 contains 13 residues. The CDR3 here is CASSPGREFILHF. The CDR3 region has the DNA TGTGCCAGCAGCCCAGGACGGGAGTTCATCCTCCACTTT.

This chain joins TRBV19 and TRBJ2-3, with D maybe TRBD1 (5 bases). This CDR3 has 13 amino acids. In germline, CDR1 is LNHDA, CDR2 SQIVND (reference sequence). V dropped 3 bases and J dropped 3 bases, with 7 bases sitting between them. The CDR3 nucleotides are TGTGCCAGTAGTATCCCAGGGACAGATACGCAGTATTTT. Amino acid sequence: CASSIPGTDTQYF.

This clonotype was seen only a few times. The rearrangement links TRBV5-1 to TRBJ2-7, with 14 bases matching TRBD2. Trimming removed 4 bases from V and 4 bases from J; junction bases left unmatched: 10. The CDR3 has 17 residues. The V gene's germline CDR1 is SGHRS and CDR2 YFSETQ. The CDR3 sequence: CASSKTSGRAMVYEQYF. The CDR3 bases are TGCGCCAGCAGCAAGACTAGCGGGAGGGCCATGGTATACGAGCAGTACTTC.

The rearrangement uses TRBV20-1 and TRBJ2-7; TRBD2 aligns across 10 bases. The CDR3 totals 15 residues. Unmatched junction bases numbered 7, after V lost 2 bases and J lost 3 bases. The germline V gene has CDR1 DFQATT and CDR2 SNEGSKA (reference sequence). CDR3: CSARLRTSGFYEQYF. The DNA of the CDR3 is TGCAGTGCTAGACTCCGGACTAGCGGATTCTACGAGCAGTACTTC.

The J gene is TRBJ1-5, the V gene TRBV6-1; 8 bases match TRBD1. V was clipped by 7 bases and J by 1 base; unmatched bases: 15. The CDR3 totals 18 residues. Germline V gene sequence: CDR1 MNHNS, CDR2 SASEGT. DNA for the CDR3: TGTGCCAGCACGGCTTCTACAGGGGGTCGGCAGAGCAATCAGCCCCAGCATTTT. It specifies CASTASTGGRQSNQPQHF.

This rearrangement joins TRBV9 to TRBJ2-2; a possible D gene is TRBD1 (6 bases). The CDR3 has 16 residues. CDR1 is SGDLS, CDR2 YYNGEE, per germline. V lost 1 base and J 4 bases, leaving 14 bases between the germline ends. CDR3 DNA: TGTGCCAGCAGCGTACGCGCAGGGGTCGGCACCGGGGAGCTGTTTTTT. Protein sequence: CASSVRAGVGTGELFF.

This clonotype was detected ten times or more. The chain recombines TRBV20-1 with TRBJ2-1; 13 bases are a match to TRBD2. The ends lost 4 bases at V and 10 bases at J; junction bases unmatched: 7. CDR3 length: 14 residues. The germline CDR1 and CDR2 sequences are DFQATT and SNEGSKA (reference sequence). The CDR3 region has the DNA TGCAGTGCTATTAGGACTAGCGGGAGATACGAGCAGTTCTTC. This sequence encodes CSAIRTSGRYEQFF.

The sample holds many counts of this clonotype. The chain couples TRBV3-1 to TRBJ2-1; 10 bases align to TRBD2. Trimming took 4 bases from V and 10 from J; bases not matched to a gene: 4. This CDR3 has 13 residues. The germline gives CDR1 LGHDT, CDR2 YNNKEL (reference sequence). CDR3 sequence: CASSPWTSGEQFF. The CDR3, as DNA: TGTGCCAGCAGCCCCTGGACTAGCGGAGAGCAGTTCTTC.

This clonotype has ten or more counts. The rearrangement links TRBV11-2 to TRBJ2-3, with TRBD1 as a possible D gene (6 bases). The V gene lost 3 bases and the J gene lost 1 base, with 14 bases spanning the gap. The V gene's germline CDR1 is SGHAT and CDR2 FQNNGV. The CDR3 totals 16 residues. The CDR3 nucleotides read TGTGCCAGCAGCTTGGGGGACAAACCACGCACAGATACGCAGTATTTT. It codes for CASSLGDKPRTDTQYF.

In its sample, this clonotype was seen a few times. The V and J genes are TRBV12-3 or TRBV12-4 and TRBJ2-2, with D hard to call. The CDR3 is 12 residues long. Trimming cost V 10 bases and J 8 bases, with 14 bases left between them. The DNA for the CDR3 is TGTGCCATAGCATGGCGTGGGGGGGAGCTGTTTTTT. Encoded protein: CAIAWRGGELFF.

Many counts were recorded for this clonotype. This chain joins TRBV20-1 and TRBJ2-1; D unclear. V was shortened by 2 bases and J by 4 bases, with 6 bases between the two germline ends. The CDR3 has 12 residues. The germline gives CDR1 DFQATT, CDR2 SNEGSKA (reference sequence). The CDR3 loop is CSARPKYNEQFF. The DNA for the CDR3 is TGCAGTGCTAGACCCAAGTACAATGAGCAGTTCTTC.

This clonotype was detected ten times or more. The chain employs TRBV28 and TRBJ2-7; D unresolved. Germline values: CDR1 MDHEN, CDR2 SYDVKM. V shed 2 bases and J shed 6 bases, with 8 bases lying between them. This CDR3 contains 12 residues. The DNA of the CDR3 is TGTGCCAGCAGTTTACGGTCAGGCGAGCAGTACTTC. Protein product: CASSLRSGEQYF.

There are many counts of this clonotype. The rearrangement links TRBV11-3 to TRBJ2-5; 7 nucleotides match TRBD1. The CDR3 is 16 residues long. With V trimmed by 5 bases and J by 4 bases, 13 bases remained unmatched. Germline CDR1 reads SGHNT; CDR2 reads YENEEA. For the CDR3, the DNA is TGTGCCAGCAGCGAACGCTTAGGGGGCCTTCGAGAGACCCAGTACTTC. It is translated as CASSERLGGLRETQYF. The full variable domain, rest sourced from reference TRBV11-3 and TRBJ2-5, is EAGVVQSPRYKIIEKKQPVAFWCNPISGHNTLYWYLQNLGQGPELLIRYENEEAVDDSQLPKDRFSAERLKGVDSTLKIQPAELGDSAVYLCASSERLGGLRETQYFGPGTRLLVL.